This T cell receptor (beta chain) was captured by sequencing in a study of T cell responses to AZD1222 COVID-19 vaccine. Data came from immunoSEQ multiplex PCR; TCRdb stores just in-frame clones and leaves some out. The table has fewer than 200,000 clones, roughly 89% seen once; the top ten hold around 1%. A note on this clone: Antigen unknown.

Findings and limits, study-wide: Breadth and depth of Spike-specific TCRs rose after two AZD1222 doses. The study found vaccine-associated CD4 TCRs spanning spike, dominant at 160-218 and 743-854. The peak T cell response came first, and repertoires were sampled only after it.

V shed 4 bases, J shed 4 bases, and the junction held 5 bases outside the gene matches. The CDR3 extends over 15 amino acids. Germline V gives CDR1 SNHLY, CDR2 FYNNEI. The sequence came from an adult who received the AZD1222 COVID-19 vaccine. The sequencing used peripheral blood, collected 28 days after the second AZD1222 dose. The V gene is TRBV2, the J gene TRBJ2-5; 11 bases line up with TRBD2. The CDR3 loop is CASSVFSGGGETQYF. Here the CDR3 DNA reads TGTGCCAGCAGTGTATTTAGCGGGGGGGGAGAGACCCAGTACTTC.